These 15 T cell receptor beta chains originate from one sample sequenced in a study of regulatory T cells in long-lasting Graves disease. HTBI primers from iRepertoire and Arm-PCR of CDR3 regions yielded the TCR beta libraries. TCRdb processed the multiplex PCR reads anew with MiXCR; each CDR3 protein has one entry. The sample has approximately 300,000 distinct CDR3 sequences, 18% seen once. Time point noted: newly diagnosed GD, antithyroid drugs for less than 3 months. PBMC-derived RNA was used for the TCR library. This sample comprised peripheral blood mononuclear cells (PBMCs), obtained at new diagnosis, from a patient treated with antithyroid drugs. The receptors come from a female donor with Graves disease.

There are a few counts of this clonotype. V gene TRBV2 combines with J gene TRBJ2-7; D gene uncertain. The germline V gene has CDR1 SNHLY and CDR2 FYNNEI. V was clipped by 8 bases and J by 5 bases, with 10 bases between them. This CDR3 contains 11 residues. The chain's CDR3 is CASGFPNEQYF. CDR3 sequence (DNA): TGTGCCAGCGGGTTTCCCAACGAGCAGTACTTC. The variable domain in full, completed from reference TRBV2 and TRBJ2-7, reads EPEVTQTPSHQVTQMGQEVILRCVPISNHLYFYWYRQILGQKVEFLVSFYNNEISEKSEIFDDQFSVERPDGSNFTLKIRSTKLEDSAMYFCASGFPNEQYFGPGTRLTVT.

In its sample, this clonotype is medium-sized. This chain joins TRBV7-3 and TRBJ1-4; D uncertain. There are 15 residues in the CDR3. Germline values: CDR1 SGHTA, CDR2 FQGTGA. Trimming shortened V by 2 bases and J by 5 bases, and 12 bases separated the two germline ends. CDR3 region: CASSLDRDTNEKLFF. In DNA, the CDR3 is TGTGCCAGCAGCTTAGACCGGGATACGAATGAAAAACTGTTTTTT.

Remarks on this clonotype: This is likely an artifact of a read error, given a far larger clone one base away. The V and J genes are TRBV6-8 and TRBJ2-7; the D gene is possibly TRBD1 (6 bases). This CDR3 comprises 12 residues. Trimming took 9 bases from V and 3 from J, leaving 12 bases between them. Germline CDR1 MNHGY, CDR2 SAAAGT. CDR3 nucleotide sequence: TGTGCCAGAAGTAACAGGGACTACGAGCAGTACTTC. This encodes CARSNRDYEQYF.

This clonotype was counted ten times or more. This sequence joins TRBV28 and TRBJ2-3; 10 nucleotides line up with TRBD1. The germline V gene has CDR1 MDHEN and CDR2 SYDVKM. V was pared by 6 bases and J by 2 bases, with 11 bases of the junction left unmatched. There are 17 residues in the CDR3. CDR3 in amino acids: CASRTTDRGPHTDTQYF. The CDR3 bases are TGTGCCAGCAGAACCACCGACAGGGGGCCACACACAGATACGCAGTATTTT.

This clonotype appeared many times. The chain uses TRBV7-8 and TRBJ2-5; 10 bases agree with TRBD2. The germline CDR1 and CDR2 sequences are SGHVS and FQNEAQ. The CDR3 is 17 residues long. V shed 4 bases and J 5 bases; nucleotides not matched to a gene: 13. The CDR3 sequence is CASSYGGTSGIKETQYF. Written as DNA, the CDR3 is TGTGCCAGCAGCTACGGCGGAACTAGCGGGATCAAGGAGACCCAGTACTTC.

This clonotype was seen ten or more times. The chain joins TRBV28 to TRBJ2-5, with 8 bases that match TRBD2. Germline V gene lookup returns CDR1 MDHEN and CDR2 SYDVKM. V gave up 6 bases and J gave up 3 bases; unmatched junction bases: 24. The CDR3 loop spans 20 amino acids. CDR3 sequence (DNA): TGTGCCAGCAGCACCCCGGTTCTTTGGCGGGAGGTGTTCTCAGAAGAGACCCAGTACTTC. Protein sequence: CASSTPVLWREVFSEETQYF.

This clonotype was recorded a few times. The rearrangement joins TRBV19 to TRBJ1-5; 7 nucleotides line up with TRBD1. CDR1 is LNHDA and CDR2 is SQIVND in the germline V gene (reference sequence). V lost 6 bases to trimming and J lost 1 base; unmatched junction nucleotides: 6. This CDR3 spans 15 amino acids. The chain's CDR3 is CASRRKGASNQPQHF. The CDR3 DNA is TGTGCCAGTAGGCGAAAGGGGGCGAGCAATCAGCCCCAGCATTTT.

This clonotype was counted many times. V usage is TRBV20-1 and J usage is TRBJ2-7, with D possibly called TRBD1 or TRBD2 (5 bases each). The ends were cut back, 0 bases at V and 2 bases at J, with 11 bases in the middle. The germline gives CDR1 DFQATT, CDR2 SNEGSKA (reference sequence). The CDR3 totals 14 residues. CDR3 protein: CSARDWGTAYEQYF. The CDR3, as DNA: TGCAGTGCTAGAGATTGGGGGACGGCCTACGAGCAGTACTTC.

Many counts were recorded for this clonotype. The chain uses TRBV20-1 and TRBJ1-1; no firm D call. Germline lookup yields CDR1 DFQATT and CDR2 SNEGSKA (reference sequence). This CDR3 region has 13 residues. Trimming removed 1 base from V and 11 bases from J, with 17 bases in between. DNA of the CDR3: TGCAGTGCTAGAGCCGGCAGGAGGGTTCACGCTTTCTTT. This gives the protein CSARAGRRVHAFF.

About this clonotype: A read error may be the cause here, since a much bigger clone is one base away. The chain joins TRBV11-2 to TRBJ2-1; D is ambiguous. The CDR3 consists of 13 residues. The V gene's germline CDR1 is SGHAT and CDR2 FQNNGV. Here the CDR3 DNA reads TGTGCCAGCGGCTTAGTTCAGAACAATGAGCAGTTCTTC. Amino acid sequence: CASGLVQNNEQFF.

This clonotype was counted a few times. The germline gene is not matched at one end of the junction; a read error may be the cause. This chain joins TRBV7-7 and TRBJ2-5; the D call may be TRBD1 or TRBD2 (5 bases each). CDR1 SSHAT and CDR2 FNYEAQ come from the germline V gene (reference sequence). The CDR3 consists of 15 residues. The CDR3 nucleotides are TGTGCTAGCAGCCTCCCGGGACGAACGGAAGAGACCCAGTACTTC. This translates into CASSLPGRTEETQYF.

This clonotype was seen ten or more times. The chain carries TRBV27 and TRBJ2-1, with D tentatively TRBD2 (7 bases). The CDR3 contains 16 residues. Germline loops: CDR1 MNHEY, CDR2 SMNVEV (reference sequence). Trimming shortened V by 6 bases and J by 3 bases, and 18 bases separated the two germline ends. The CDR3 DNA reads TGTGCCAGCAGACGGGGAGGGGGTGGGCACTACAATGAGCAGTTCTTC. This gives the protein CASRRGGGGHYNEQFF.

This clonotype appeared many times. CDR3 residues: CASRRFWGSYEQYF. CDR3 nucleotides: TGTGCCAGCAGGAGGTTTTGGGGTTCCTACGAGCAGTACTTC. This chain joins TRBV7-8 and TRBJ2-7; D is uncertain. The germline V gene has CDR1 SGHVS and CDR2 FQNEAQ. This CDR3 has 14 amino acids. Trimming cost V 6 bases and J 1 base, with 13 bases left between them.

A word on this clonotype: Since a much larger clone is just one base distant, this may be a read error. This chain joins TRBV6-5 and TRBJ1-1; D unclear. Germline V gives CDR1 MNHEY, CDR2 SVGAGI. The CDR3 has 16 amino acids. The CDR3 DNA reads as TGTGCCAGCAGTTACTCGATGAAGGGTGGGGATCCTGAAGTTTTCTTT. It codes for CASSYSMKGGDPEVFF.

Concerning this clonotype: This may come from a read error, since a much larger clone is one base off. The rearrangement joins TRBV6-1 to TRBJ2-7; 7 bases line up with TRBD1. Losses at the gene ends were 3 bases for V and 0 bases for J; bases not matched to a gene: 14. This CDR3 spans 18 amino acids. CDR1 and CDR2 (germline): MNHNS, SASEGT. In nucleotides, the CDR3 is TGTGCCAGCAGTGAGTCAGACAGGGTCTCTAGATCCTCCTACGAGCAGTACTTC. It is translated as CASSESDRVSRSSYEQYF.